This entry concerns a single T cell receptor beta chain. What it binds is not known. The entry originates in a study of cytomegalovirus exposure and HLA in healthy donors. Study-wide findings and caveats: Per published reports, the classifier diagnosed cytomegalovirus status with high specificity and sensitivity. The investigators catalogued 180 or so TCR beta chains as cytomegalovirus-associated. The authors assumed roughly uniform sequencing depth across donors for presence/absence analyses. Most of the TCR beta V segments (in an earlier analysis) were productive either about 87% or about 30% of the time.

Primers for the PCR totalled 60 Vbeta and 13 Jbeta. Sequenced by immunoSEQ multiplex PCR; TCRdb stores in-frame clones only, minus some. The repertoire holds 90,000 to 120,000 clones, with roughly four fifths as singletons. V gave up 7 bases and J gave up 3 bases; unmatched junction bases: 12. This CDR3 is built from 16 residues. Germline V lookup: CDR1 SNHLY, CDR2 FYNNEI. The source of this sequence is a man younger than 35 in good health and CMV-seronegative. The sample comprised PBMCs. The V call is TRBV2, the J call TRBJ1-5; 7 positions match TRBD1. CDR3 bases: TGTGCCAGCACCCCGGACAGGAACTATGTCAATCAGCCCCAGCATTTT. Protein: CASTPDRNYVNQPQHF.